This TCR beta chain was captured by sequencing in a study of CD8 T cells in ankylosing spondylitis. About this clonotype itself: Its cognate antigen is unknown.

Study-level results: Clones linked with disease were CD8+ and fairly uncommon in the peripheral blood. Some of the motif variants had earlier been found in reactive arthritis patients' fluid and blood.

Each TCR beta library was made by quantitative 5'-RACE that incorporated molecular barcodes. A single record per CDR3 protein comes from TCRdb applying MiXCR to the 5' RACE reads. Of over 150,000 distinct CDR3 sequences listed, about 20% are singletons. Losses at the gene ends were 6 bases for V and 4 bases for J; bases not matched to a gene: 8. There are 13 residues in the CDR3. Per the germline V gene, CDR1 is SQVTM and CDR2 is ANQGSEA. This receptor was obtained from a male donor aged 10-35 years with ankylosing spondylitis or in good health (not recorded which). The sample was blood, either unsorted or a sorted T cell fraction (not recorded which). The genes are TRBV29-1 and TRBJ2-7; 8 bases map to TRBD1. The CDR3 loop is CSVVDRAAYEQYF. The DNA for the CDR3 is TGCAGCGTGGTGGACAGGGCGGCATACGAGCAGTACTTC.